The 23 T cell receptor beta chains reported below all come from one sample, sequenced in a study of vaccination and CD4 T cells after COVID-19. Antigens for these TCRs are unknown. Treatment defined: roughly nine-day PBMC culture with coronavirus spike peptide pools or control peptides (ViraFEST assay). With the Oncomine TCR Beta short-read assay, DNA from cultured CD4+ T cells was sequenced. Each CDR3 protein gets one entry after TCRdb re-called the PCR reads with MiXCR. The sample has around 21,000 distinct CDR3 sequences, around 55% seen once; the top ten hold about 9.9%. Sequenced sample: CD4+ T cells from blood, cultured in vitro. These receptors originate from a human donor who had recovered from COVID-19.

The chain links TRBV27 to TRBJ2-6; D is tentatively TRBD1 or TRBD2 (5 bases each). Trimming took off 2 bases at V and 0 bases at J, with 11 bases between the two ends. This CDR3 contains 17 residues. The V gene's germline CDR1 is MNHEY and CDR2 SMNVEV (reference sequence). DNA of the CDR3: TGTGCCAGCAGTTTACGGGGACCCGACTCTGGGGCCAACGTCCTGACTTTC. This sequence encodes CASSLRGPDSGANVLTF. The entire variable domain, with the rest obtained from reference TRBV27 and TRBJ2-6, is as follows: EAQVTQNPRYLITVTGKKLTVTCSQNMNHEYMSWYRQDPGLGLRQIYYSMNVEVTDKGDVPEGYKVSRKEKRNFPLILESPSPNQTSLYFCASSLRGPDSGANVLTFGAGSRLTVL.

The V and J genes are TRBV2 and TRBJ2-7, with 10 bases lining up with TRBD2. This CDR3 region has 12 residues. V lost 4 bases to trimming and J lost 6 bases; unmatched junction nucleotides: 0. The germline CDR1 and CDR2 sequences are SNHLY and FYNNEI. CDR3: CASSGLAGEQYF. The CDR3 nucleotides read TGTGCCAGCAGTGGACTAGCGGGCGAGCAGTACTTC.

The chain links TRBV6-1 to TRBJ2-7; TRBD1 aligns across 8 bases. This CDR3 region has 14 residues. Looked up from germline, CDR1 is MNHNS and CDR2 is SASEGT. V lost 5 bases and J lost 2; bases outside the gene matches: 5. DNA for the CDR3: TGTGCCAGCAGTAGGACAGGGTTCGCCTACGAGCAGTACTTC. Amino acids: CASSRTGFAYEQYF.

The J gene is TRBJ2-5, the V gene TRBV6-5; 11 nucleotides agree with TRBD1. From germline, CDR1 is MNHEY and CDR2 SVGAGI. The CDR3 has 16 residues. V shed 4 bases and J 5 bases; nucleotides not matched to a gene: 9. CDR3 sequence reads: CASSSSRTGGGETQYF. CDR3 in DNA: TGTGCCAGCAGTTCCTCTAGGACAGGGGGCGGTGAGACCCAGTACTTC.

The chain has TRBV19 and TRBJ2-2; D perhaps matches TRBD1 (6 bases). V gave up 6 bases and J gave up 0 bases, with 8 bases separating them. The germline gives CDR1 LNHDA, CDR2 SQIVND (reference sequence). The CDR3 loop spans 14 amino acids. This CDR3 is CASRQGANTGELFF. CDR3 bases: TGTGCCAGTAGACAGGGCGCGAACACCGGGGAGCTGTTTTTT. The entire variable domain, with the rest obtained from reference TRBV19 and TRBJ2-2, is as follows: DGGITQSPKYLFRKEGQNVTLSCEQNLNHDAMYWYRQDPGQGLRLIYYSQIVNDFQKGDIAEGYSVSREKKESFPLTVTSAQKNPTAFYLCASRQGANTGELFFGEGSRLTVL.

The rearrangement uses TRBV27 and TRBJ2-7, with TRBD1 matching 7 bases. The V segment lost 3 bases and the J segment 3 bases; nucleotides outside the gene matches: 11. Germline CDR1 is MNHEY and CDR2 is SMNVEV (reference sequence). CDR3 size: 16 residues. CDR3 sequence: CASSFQSGTEIYEQYF. The CDR3 bases are TGTGCCAGCAGTTTTCAATCCGGGACAGAGATCTACGAGCAGTACTTC.

This clonotype was observed a handful of times. This chain joins TRBV19 and TRBJ1-5, with TRBD1 matching over 9 bases. Germline CDR1 LNHDA, CDR2 SQIVND (reference sequence). V lost 6 bases and J lost 5; bases outside the gene matches: 5. The CDR3 is 14 amino acids. CDR3 nucleotides: TGTGCCAGTAGGACGGACAGGGGCTATCAGCCCCAGCATTTT. Protein product: CASRTDRGYQPQHF.

The rearrangement links TRBV28 to TRBJ1-1; D uncertain. CDR1 is MDHEN and CDR2 is SYDVKM in the germline V gene. The CDR3 has 11 residues. Trimming cost V 7 bases and J 11 bases, with 14 bases left between them. CDR3 bases: TGTGCCAGCACCGCGGATAGGGAGGCTTTCTTT. Amino acids: CASTADREAFF.

The chain couples TRBV6-1 to TRBJ2-3; TRBD2 matches at 8 bases. V shed 1 base, J shed 2 bases, and the junction held 11 bases outside the gene matches. This CDR3 is built from 18 residues. CDR1 and CDR2 (germline): MNHNS, SASEGT. The DNA for the CDR3 is TGTGCCAGCAGTGAAGTTAGTTGGGCTAGCGGGTACACAGATACGCAGTATTTT. Its protein product is CASSEVSWASGYTDTQYF.

The rearrangement joins TRBV6-1 to TRBJ2-5; D perhaps matches TRBD1 (5 bases). Trimming cost V 11 bases and J 5 bases, with 18 bases left between them. Per germline, CDR1 MNHNS and CDR2 SASEGT. The CDR3 has 13 residues. DNA of the CDR3: TGTGCCTGCCGGTGGGGCCCAGGGGAGACCCAGTACTTC. Residues: CACRWGPGETQYF.

The gene calls are TRBV19 and TRBJ1-1, with D perhaps TRBD1 (5 bases). V was pared by 5 bases and J by 4 bases, with 14 bases between. Germline CDR1 is LNHDA and CDR2 is SQIVND (reference sequence). The CDR3 is 14 residues long. The chain's CDR3 is CASSPLGGTTEAFF. The CDR3 DNA reads as TGTGCCAGTAGTCCCCTGGGAGGGACCACTGAAGCTTTCTTT.

J is TRBJ2-3 and V is TRBV20-1, with D perhaps TRBD2 (7 bases). Per the germline V gene, CDR1 is DFQATT and CDR2 is SNEGSKA (reference sequence). The germline V and J ends were trimmed by 0 bases and 3 bases, with 16 bases remaining between them. This CDR3 contains 16 residues. The CDR3 protein is CSARDLGGGLTDTQYF. DNA for the CDR3: TGCAGTGCTAGAGACCTGGGCGGGGGCCTAACAGATACGCAGTATTTT.

The V call is TRBV28, the J call TRBJ1-1, with D uncertain. The CDR3 totals 14 residues. V dropped 3 bases and J dropped 5 bases, with 13 bases sitting between them. Per germline, CDR1 MDHEN and CDR2 SYDVKM. This CDR3 reads CASSFLEMRTEAFF. The CDR3 nucleotides are TGTGCCAGCAGTTTCTTGGAGATGAGGACTGAAGCTTTCTTT.

This clonotype was detected only a few times. V usage is TRBV20-1 and J usage is TRBJ2-2, with 8 bases identical to TRBD2. Germline CDR1 and CDR2: DFQATT and SNEGSKA (reference sequence). Trimming at V came to 3 bases and at J to 1 base, leaving 4 bases not matched to a gene. The CDR3 has 15 amino acids. This chain's CDR3 is CSARFGTRNTGELFF. The DNA for the CDR3 is TGCAGTGCTAGGTTCGGGACTAGGAACACCGGGGAGCTGTTTTTT.

The J gene is TRBJ1-2, the V gene TRBV21-1. TRBV21-1 is designated a pseudogene. The CDR3 has 10 amino acids. CDR3 amino acids: CASTTTGYTF. The CDR3 DNA reads TGTGCCAGCACCACAACTGGCTACACCTTC.

V usage is TRBV28 and J usage is TRBJ2-6; perhaps TRBD1 as D (5 bases). The germline V gene has CDR1 MDHEN and CDR2 SYDVKM. The length of the CDR3 is 13 residues. The CDR3 coding sequence is TGTGCTACTACAGGCTCTGGGGCCAACGTCCTGACTTTC. Translated: CATTGSGANVLTF.

This sequence joins TRBV2 and TRBJ2-7; the match to TRBD1 covers 9 bases. The CDR3 is 14 residues long. Germline CDR1 and CDR2: SNHLY and FYNNEI. The trim removed 10 bases at V and 5 bases at J, leaving 12 bases unmatched. Written as DNA, the CDR3 is TGTGCCACCTGCCGGGACAGGGTTGCGGACGAGCAGTACTTC. Translation gives CATCRDRVADEQYF.

This clonotype was observed a few times. This chain joins TRBV2 and TRBJ1-5; D possibly corresponds to TRBD1 (5 bases). CDR3 length: 14 amino acids. Trimming pared 5 bases from V and 3 bases from J, leaving 11 bases between. From germline, CDR1 is SNHLY and CDR2 FYNNEI. The CDR3 sequence: CASSRDSPNQPQHF. The CDR3 coding sequence is TGTGCCAGCAGTCGTGACAGTCCCAATCAGCCCCAGCATTTT.

The V and J genes are TRBV5-8 and TRBJ1-1, with 10 bases fitting TRBD1. Germline V gene sequence: CDR1 SGHTS, CDR2 YDEGEE. The CDR3 runs to 14 residues. The junction had 6 bases not matched to a gene; V was cut back by 3 bases and J by 7 bases. The CDR3 sequence is CASSSDRGMIEAFF. The CDR3, as DNA: TGTGCCAGCAGCTCGGACAGGGGGATGATTGAAGCTTTCTTT. The whole variable domain, remainder taken from reference TRBV5-8 and TRBJ1-1, is EAGVTQSPTHLIKTRGQQATLRCSPISGHTSVYWYQQALGLGLQFLLWYDEGEERNRGNFPPRFSGRQFPNYSSELNVNALELEDSALYLCASSSDRGMIEAFFGQGTRLTVV.

The J gene is TRBJ2-2, the V gene TRBV28; 8 nucleotides match TRBD2. V trimming: 8 bases; J trimming: 7 bases; junction bases outside the gene matches: 15. The CDR3 covers 16 residues. Germline values: CDR1 MDHEN, CDR2 SYDVKM. The CDR3 sequence is CASGSAGSSGLGELFF. CDR3 coding DNA: TGTGCCAGCGGTTCAGCCGGGTCTAGCGGGCTCGGGGAGCTGTTTTTT.

The V and J genes are TRBV10-3 and TRBJ2-5; 9 bases fit TRBD1. Germline V CDR1 and CDR2: ENHRY, SYGVKD. V dropped 5 bases and J dropped 5; count of bases not matched to a gene: 3. The CDR3 is made up of 13 amino acids. The CDR3, as DNA: TGTGCCATCAGTTGGGACAGGGAGGAGACCCAGTACTTC. It specifies CAISWDREETQYF.

This clonotype was counted between two and nine times. The chain combines TRBV19 with TRBJ1-5; weak D call: TRBD1 (5 bases). Trimming pared 1 base from V and 1 base from J, leaving 8 bases between. This CDR3 has 15 residues. Germline V gene lookup returns CDR1 LNHDA and CDR2 SQIVND (reference sequence). The CDR3 region is CASSIGGSSNQPQHF. The CDR3 coding sequence is TGTGCCAGTAGTATAGGGGGGTCAAGCAATCAGCCCCAGCATTTT.

This clonotype was seen a few times. This sequence joins TRBV10-1 and TRBJ1-1; D call uncertain. Germline values: CDR1 WNHNN, CDR2 SYGVQD (reference sequence). The CDR3 is 13 residues long. Trimming removed 2 bases at V and 3 bases at J, with 7 bases between. The CDR3 sequence: CASSEMEYTEAFF. CDR3 DNA: TGCGCCAGCAGTGAGATGGAGTACACTGAAGCTTTCTTT.